Below, 29 T cell receptor beta chains from the same sample are listed, as sequenced in a study of T-cell reconstitution after alpha-beta-depleted transplantation in children. A library of TCRbeta sequences, prepared with unique molecular identifiers, was generated. In TCRdb, the PCR reads were re-called with MiXCR into one record per CDR3 protein. Altogether about a million distinct CDR3 sequences are present, less than 30% being singletons, with the ten largest covering roughly 30%. The sequences come from PBMCs, mostly from graft donor cells, collected 360 days after TCRalphabeta/CD19-depleted stem cell transplant. The receptor source for this set is a boy less than two years old who had a stem cell transplant for SCID, so the T cells may come from the graft donor.

A few counts support this clonotype. V and J are TRBV3-1 and TRBJ1-5; D unclear. This CDR3 spans 15 amino acids. Germline CDR1 LGHDT, CDR2 YNNKEL (reference sequence). The V gene lost 0 bases and the J gene lost 5 bases, with 11 bases spanning the gap. This CDR3 reads CASSQDGGIDQPQHF. CDR3 coding DNA: TGTGCCAGCAGCCAAGACGGAGGGATCGATCAGCCCCAGCATTTT.

This clonotype was counted only a few times. The chain links TRBV29-1 to TRBJ1-2; D is unclear. The length of the CDR3 is 12 residues. The germline V and J ends were trimmed by 4 bases and 6 bases, with 12 bases remaining between them. The germline CDR1 and CDR2 sequences are SQVTM and ANQGSEA. Here the CDR3 reads CSVVMGDDGYTF. Here the CDR3 DNA reads TGCAGCGTTGTCATGGGCGATGATGGCTACACCTTC. The entire variable domain, with the rest obtained from reference TRBV29-1 and TRBJ1-2, is as follows: SAVISQKPSRDICQRGTSLTIQCQVDSQVTMMFWYRQQPGQSLTLIATANQGSEATYESGFVIDKFPISRPNLTFSTLTVSNMSPEDSSIYLCSVVMGDDGYTFGSGTRLTVV.

This clonotype has more than one count but fewer than ten. CDR3 protein: CASSFPGGSEQYF. In DNA form, the CDR3 reads TGTGCCAGCAGTTTTCCAGGTGGCAGCGAGCAGTACTTC. The J gene is TRBJ2-7, the V gene TRBV27; D is ambiguous. V lost 3 bases and J lost 6, with 12 bases in between. Germline values: CDR1 MNHEY, CDR2 SMNVEV (reference sequence). This CDR3 comprises 13 residues.

The chain is built from TRBV12-3 or TRBV12-4 and TRBJ2-7; 11 bases are a match to TRBD2. The length of the CDR3 is 16 residues. V was clipped by 6 bases and J by 1 base; unmatched bases: 8. The CDR3 here is CASRLLAGVVSYEQYF. The CDR3 nucleotides read TGTGCCAGCAGATTACTAGCGGGGGTCGTATCCTACGAGCAGTACTTC.

This chain joins TRBV4-2 and TRBJ2-5; TRBD1 aligns across 9 bases. V gave up 0 bases and J gave up 5 bases; unmatched junction bases: 10. Germline CDR1 and CDR2: LGHNA and YNFKEQ. CDR3 length equals 17 residues. The chain's CDR3 is CASSQDPSGQGRETQYF. As DNA, the CDR3 is TGTGCCAGCAGCCAAGACCCCTCCGGACAGGGGAGGGAGACCCAGTACTTC.

This clonotype was detected only a few times. The V and J genes are TRBV7-2 and TRBJ2-2, with D uncertain. This CDR3 is built from 16 residues. V was trimmed by 4 bases and J by 4 bases, leaving 16 bases between them. From germline, CDR1 is SGHTA and CDR2 FQGNSA. The CDR3 bases are TGTGCCAGCAGCTCCGTCGGACGGATAATCACCGGGGAGCTGTTTTTT. Protein sequence: CASSSVGRIITGELFF. Using reference TRBV7-2 and TRBJ2-2 for the parts outside the CDR3, the full variable domain is GAGVSQSPSNKVTEKGKDVELRCDPISGHTALYWYRQSLGQGLEFLIYFQGNSAPDKSGLPSDRFSAERTGGSVSTLTIQRTQQEDSAVYLCASSSVGRIITGELFFGEGSRLTVL.

The J gene is TRBJ2-7, the V gene TRBV12-3 or TRBV12-4, with D possibly being TRBD2 (6 bases). Trimming cost V 5 bases and J 5 bases, with 19 bases left between them. This CDR3 has 15 residues. CDR3 residues: CASSLNRGRTHEQYF. CDR3 nucleotide sequence: TGTGCCAGCAGTCTCAACCGAGGGAGGACCCACGAGCAGTACTTC.

V usage is TRBV7-9 and J usage is TRBJ1-1; D gene uncertain. The CDR3 is 13 residues long. V was cut by 5 bases and J by 6 bases, with 13 bases left in between. The germline V gene encodes CDR1 SEHNR and CDR2 FQNEAQ (reference sequence). CDR3 in amino acids: CASSPSPWAEAFF. CDR3 in DNA: TGTGCCAGCAGCCCCTCGCCTTGGGCTGAAGCTTTCTTT. Supplemented by reference TRBV7-9 and TRBJ1-1, the full variable domain reads DTGVSQNPRHKITKRGQNVTFRCDPISEHNRLYWYRQTLGQGPEFLTYFQNEAQLEKSRLLSDRFSAERPKGSFSTLEIQRTEQGDSAMYLCASSPSPWAEAFFGQGTRLTVV.

This sequence joins TRBV29-1 and TRBJ2-3; possible D gene TRBD2, 6 bases. Germline V gene sequence: CDR1 SQVTM, CDR2 ANQGSEA. This CDR3 region has 13 residues. V was pared by 4 bases and J by 3 bases, with 11 bases between. CDR3 DNA sequence: TGCAGCGTTGGGAGGGATACTACAGATACGCAGTATTTT. This translates into CSVGRDTTDTQYF.

The V and J genes are TRBV28 and TRBJ2-5, with 8 bases matching TRBD1. The germline gives CDR1 MDHEN, CDR2 SYDVKM. This CDR3 region has 15 residues. Trimming removed 3 bases from V and 9 bases from J; junction bases left unmatched: 12. CDR3 residues: CASSLDRAVSWAQYF. For the CDR3, the DNA is TGTGCCAGCAGTTTGGACAGGGCCGTTTCATGGGCCCAGTACTTC.

The chain joins TRBV7-9 to TRBJ1-1, with 8 bases lining up with TRBD1. The CDR3 covers 15 residues. The germline CDR1 and CDR2 sequences are SEHNR and FQNEAQ (reference sequence). J was trimmed by 0 bases and V by 4 bases; bases with no gene match: 4. CDR3 nucleotide sequence: TGTGCCAGCAGCTCGGACAGGGTAATGAACACTGAAGCTTTCTTT. This translates into CASSSDRVMNTEAFF.

CDR3 sequence (DNA): TGCGCCAGCAGCTCCCAAGGGGCAGTCACGGATGAAGCTTTCTTT. This encodes CASSSQGAVTDEAFF. The V and J genes are TRBV5-1 and TRBJ1-1; TRBD1 is a possible D gene (5 bases). The V gene's germline CDR1 is SGHRS and CDR2 YFSETQ. V lost 3 bases and J 7 bases, leaving 19 bases between the germline ends. The CDR3 spans 15 residues.

This clonotype occurred a few times. This chain links TRBV12-3 or TRBV12-4 with TRBJ2-3; 9 bases agree with TRBD2. V shed 5 bases and J 5 bases; nucleotides not matched to a gene: 8. There are 15 residues in the CDR3. DNA for the CDR3: TGTGCCAGCAGTCCTGCGGGGGGGCGGGGAGATACGCAGTATTTT. The encoded protein is CASSPAGGRGDTQYF.

The V gene is TRBV6-2 or TRBV6-3, the J gene TRBJ2-1, with TRBD2 matching 7 bases. Germline V gene lookup returns CDR1 MNHEY and CDR2 SVGEGT. The CDR3 runs 16 residues. V gave up 6 bases and J gave up 0 bases; unmatched junction bases: 8. The CDR3 spells CASSPGGPPSYNEQFF. CDR3 nucleotide sequence: TGTGCCAGCAGCCCGGGGGGTCCCCCCTCCTACAATGAGCAGTTCTTC.

This clonotype occurred a few times. This chain uses TRBV5-1 with TRBJ2-3, with TRBD1 as a possible D gene (5 bases). The V gene's germline CDR1 is SGHRS and CDR2 YFSETQ. This CDR3 has 15 residues. Trimming cost V 4 bases and J 0 bases, with 12 bases left between them. CDR3 in amino acids: CASSLDTPSTDTQYF. CDR3 DNA: TGCGCCAGCAGCCTGGACACACCGAGCACAGATACGCAGTATTTT.

There are a few counts of this clonotype. The V gene is TRBV20-1, the J gene TRBJ2-3; 8 bases match TRBD1. Germline V CDR1 and CDR2: DFQATT, SNEGSKA (reference sequence). Trimming took 1 base from V and 0 from J; bases not matched to a gene: 18. The CDR3 covers 20 residues. The CDR3 here is CSARAGRGQATGKSTDTQYF. CDR3 nucleotides: TGCAGTGCTAGAGCTGGGCGGGGACAGGCCACCGGAAAAAGCACAGATACGCAGTATTTT.

The chain links TRBV20-1 to TRBJ1-5; 8 bases are a match to TRBD1. The length of the CDR3 is 16 residues. V was pared by 2 bases and J by 4 bases, with 10 bases of the junction left unmatched. Germline values: CDR1 DFQATT, CDR2 SNEGSKA (reference sequence). The CDR3 protein is CSARPPGQAQNQPQHF. DNA for the CDR3: TGCAGTGCTAGACCACCGGGACAGGCCCAGAATCAGCCCCAGCATTTT.

The chain combines TRBV10-2 with TRBJ1-1; D is uncertain. The CDR3 totals 16 residues. The germline V and J ends were trimmed by 7 bases and 0 bases, with 18 bases remaining between them. Germline V lookup: CDR1 WSHSY, CDR2 SAAADI. CDR3 sequence reads: CASTGRVMAVNTEAFF. CDR3 coding DNA: TGCGCCAGCACGGGTCGGGTGATGGCAGTGAACACTGAAGCTTTCTTT.

The CDR3 spells CASRSFVSNTEAFF. Here the CDR3 DNA reads TGTGCCAGCAGGTCCTTCGTGTCGAACACTGAAGCTTTCTTT. The chain combines TRBV6-5 with TRBJ1-1; D gene uncertain. Trimming removed 6 bases from V and 1 base from J, with 12 bases in between. CDR1 MNHEY and CDR2 SVGAGI come from the germline V gene. The CDR3 contains 14 residues.

The chain combines TRBV5-6 with TRBJ2-1; TRBD2 agrees at 8 bases. From germline, CDR1 is SGHDT and CDR2 YYEEEE. Unmatched junction bases numbered 17, after V lost 2 bases and J lost 1 base. This CDR3 spans 20 amino acids. The DNA of the CDR3 is TGTGCCAGCAGCTTCTTCCGGGGGGGCCGGTTTTCTCGTTCCTACAATGAGCAGTTCTTC. It codes for CASSFFRGGRFSRSYNEQFF.

In this sample, this clonotype turned up a few times. This chain links TRBV24-1 with TRBJ2-3; 9 nucleotides line up with TRBD1. V trimming: 0 bases; J trimming: 1 base; junction bases outside the gene matches: 7. CDR1 is KGHDR, CDR2 SFDVKD, per germline. The CDR3 contains 18 residues. CDR3 protein: CATSDLPGTGIRTDTQYF. In DNA form, the CDR3 reads TGTGCCACCAGTGATTTGCCCGGGACAGGGATTCGCACAGATACGCAGTATTTT.

Details on this clonotype: Given a much more abundant clone one base away, this may be a read error. V is TRBV2 and J is TRBJ2-1; unclear D gene. The CDR3 contains 14 residues. Looked up from germline, CDR1 is SNHLY and CDR2 is FYNNEI. DNA of the CDR3: TGTGCCAGCAGTGTAGGAGAAACCCACAATAAGCAGTTCTTC. Amino acid sequence: CASSVGETHNKQFF.

This clonotype was recorded a few times. This sequence joins TRBV20-1 and TRBJ1-5, with TRBD1 identical over 9 bases. Germline V lookup: CDR1 DFQATT, CDR2 SNEGSKA (reference sequence). The CDR3 runs to 18 residues. The V segment lost 3 bases and the J segment 6 bases; nucleotides outside the gene matches: 18. Here the CDR3 DNA reads TGCAGTGCTAGGCAGGACAGGGGCGGCTTTCGGCCCGGTCAGCCCCAGCATTTT. It is translated as CSARQDRGGFRPGQPQHF.

The chain combines TRBV10-2 with TRBJ2-2; D is uncertain. Germline loops: CDR1 WSHSY, CDR2 SAAADI. The CDR3 has 15 residues. Deletions cut 1 base from V and 4 bases from J, with 10 bases between. In DNA form, the CDR3 reads TGCGCCAGCAGTGAGTTTATCCCCGTCACCGGGGAGCTGTTTTTT. This gives the protein CASSEFIPVTGELFF.

This clonotype was found a few times. The chain has TRBV4-1 and TRBJ2-2; D not certain. This CDR3 is 13 amino acids long. V was clipped by 5 bases and J by 7 bases, with 11 bases between them. CDR1 and CDR2 from the germline V gene are MGHRA and YSYEKL. The CDR3 coding sequence is TGCGCCAGCAGCTTAAGTACCATCGGGGAGCTGTTTTTT. Translated: CASSLSTIGELFF.

V and J are TRBV7-2 and TRBJ2-1; the match to TRBD2 covers 8 bases. The germline gives CDR1 SGHTA, CDR2 FQGNSA. The CDR3 is 17 amino acids. V was pared by 2 bases and J by 0 bases, with 6 bases of the junction left unmatched. The CDR3 here is CASSLFRGGPSYNEQFF. Written as DNA, the CDR3 is TGTGCCAGCAGCTTATTCCGGGGGGGCCCCTCCTACAATGAGCAGTTCTTC.

This chain links TRBV5-1 with TRBJ1-1; 9 bases are shared with TRBD1. V shed 4 bases, J shed 4 bases, and the junction held 5 bases outside the gene matches. The CDR3 sequence is 14 residues long. The germline CDR1 and CDR2 sequences are SGHRS and YFSETQ. CDR3 nucleotide sequence: TGCGCCAGCAGCAACAGGGGGCCCAGCACTGAAGCTTTCTTT. Translation gives CASSNRGPSTEAFF.

The CDR3 is CASSLRPDRMNTEAFF. The CDR3 coding sequence is TGCGCCAGCAGCTTAAGACCGGACAGGATGAACACTGAAGCTTTCTTT. The V gene is TRBV5-1, the J gene TRBJ1-1, with 7 bases matching TRBD1. This CDR3 comprises 16 residues. Trimming removed 2 bases from V and 0 bases from J; junction bases left unmatched: 7. Germline V lookup: CDR1 SGHRS, CDR2 YFSETQ.

This clonotype has more than one count but fewer than ten. The V and J genes are TRBV5-1 and TRBJ1-1, with 7 bases matching TRBD1. Germline V gene data show CDR1 as SGHRS and CDR2 as YFSETQ. After removal of 4 bases from V and 2 bases from J, the junction contained 11 bases not matched to a gene. This CDR3 contains 16 residues. In DNA form, the CDR3 reads TGCGCCAGCAGCCACGGCGGAAGACAGGGTAACACTGAAGCTTTCTTT. This encodes CASSHGGRQGNTEAFF. The complete variable domain, with remaining parts taken from reference TRBV5-1 and TRBJ1-1, reads KAGVTQTPRYLIKTRGQQVTLSCSPISGHRSVSWYQQTPGQGLQFLFEYFSETQRNKGNFPGRFSGRQFSNSRSEMNVSTLELGDSALYLCASSHGGRQGNTEAFFGQGTRLTVV.